This T cell receptor (beta chain) derives from a study of cytomegalovirus exposure and HLA in healthy donors. Study background: Among the approximately 400 donors who were genotyped, roughly 86% fell in the genetic ancestry cluster that is associated with self-reported Caucasian donors.

This CDR3 is 15 amino acids long. Germline assignment: CDR1 SEHNR and CDR2 FQNEAQ (reference sequence). This clone was recorded once. One end of the junction does not line up with germline, which may come from a read error. Primers included in the PCR were 60 Vbeta and 13 Jbeta primers. The protocol was immunoSEQ multiplex PCR, while the TCRdb copy is restricted to in-frame clones and leaves out a portion. The sample includes roughly 45,000 clones, approximately 77% of them seen just once. The source is a man aged 25 to 40 in good health and CMV-seronegative. The chain is built from TRBV7-9 and TRBJ2-1, with a weak D call TRBD2 (5 bases). The sample taken for sequencing was PBMCs. The CDR3 DNA reads as TGTTCCAGCAGCTTAGATAAGGGAGTTGCATATGAGCAGTTCTTC. Translated, it gives CSSSLDKGVAYEQFF. The full variable domain, rest sourced from reference TRBV7-9 and TRBJ2-1, is DTGVSQNPRHKITKRGQNVTFRCDPISEHNRLYWYRQTLGQGPEFLTYFQNEAQLEKSRLLSDRFSAERPKGSFSTLEIQRTEQGDSAMYLCSSSLDKGVAYEQFFGPGTRLTVL.